A selection of T cell receptor beta chains follows, all from one sample in a study of identical twins. MiXCR was run by TCRdb on the 5' RACE reads, yielding one entry per CDR3 protein. The repertoire holds 200,000 or so distinct CDR3 sequences, with around a sixth as singletons. The data also belong to a second study, concerning T cells expressing NK-cell markers.

The sequenced sample consisted of CD8+ T cells sorted from blood. These receptors were collected from a woman aged 18-35 years in good health. Each CDR3 is given with its conserved first and last residue. Fields, in order: D gene, clone size, J gene, V gene, CDR3 DNA, CDR3 protein. D genes are given only for firm matches. Size is stated for part of the rows, as once, few or many counts, or as a class when the clone is expanded.

d_call: NA; clone_size: few; j_call: TRBJ1-6; v_call: TRBV25-1; cdr3_nt: TGTGCCAGCAGTGAATATTCCCAGCGATCACCCCTCCACTTT; cdr3_aa: CASSEYSQRSPLHF
d_call: TRBD1; clone_size: many; j_call: TRBJ1-2; v_call: TRBV10-3; cdr3_nt: TGTGCCATCAGTGATGGACAGGGTAGTCACTATGGCTACACCTTC; cdr3_aa: CAISDGQGSHYGYTF
d_call: TRBD2; clone_size: NA; j_call: TRBJ2-3; v_call: TRBV10-1; cdr3_nt: TGCGCCAGCAGTGACGGAGCGGGGGGTACAGATACGCAGTATTTT; cdr3_aa: CASSDGAGGTDTQYF
d_call: NA; clone_size: NA; j_call: TRBJ2-2; v_call: TRBV29-1; cdr3_nt: TGCAGCGTGTACGAAGTCACCGGGGAGCTGTTTTTT; cdr3_aa: CSVYEVTGELFF
d_call: NA; clone_size: few; j_call: TRBJ2-4; v_call: TRBV4-3; cdr3_nt: TGCGCCAGCAGCCAAGGACACGTTAGACACATTCAGTACTTC; cdr3_aa: CASSQGHVRHIQYF
d_call: TRBD1; clone_size: few; j_call: TRBJ1-1; v_call: TRBV20-1; cdr3_nt: TGCAGTGCTAGAATGGGGACAGGGGTAGCTTTCTTT; cdr3_aa: CSARMGTGVAFF
d_call: NA; clone_size: many; j_call: TRBJ2-2; v_call: TRBV11-3; cdr3_nt: TGTGCCAGCAGCTCGACTAGCACCGGGGAGCTGTTTTTT; cdr3_aa: CASSSTSTGELFF
d_call: NA; clone_size: NA; j_call: TRBJ2-6; v_call: TRBV28; cdr3_nt: TGTGCCAGCACAGGGCAAGGGGCTGGGGCCAACGTCCTGACTTTC; cdr3_aa: CASTGQGAGANVLTF
d_call: TRBD2; clone_size: many; j_call: TRBJ2-2; v_call: TRBV29-1; cdr3_nt: TGCAGCGTTTCGCTAGCGGGGAACACCGGGGAGCTGTTTTTT; cdr3_aa: CSVSLAGNTGELFF
d_call: NA; clone_size: NA; j_call: TRBJ1-1; v_call: TRBV5-1; cdr3_nt: TGCGCCAGCAGCGGCGGCATTAAGGGTCTGAACACTGAAGCTTTCTTT; cdr3_aa: CASSGGIKGLNTEAFF
d_call: TRBD2; clone_size: NA; j_call: TRBJ2-7; v_call: TRBV11-2; cdr3_nt: TGTGCCAGCGTCCCGGGTAGCGGGAGGTACGAGCAGTACTTC; cdr3_aa: CASVPGSGRYEQYF
d_call: NA; clone_size: NA; j_call: TRBJ2-1; v_call: TRBV7-2; cdr3_nt: TGTGCCAGCAGCTTATCCGTCACGGACAGCTTTTACAATGAGCAGTTCTTC; cdr3_aa: CASSLSVTDSFYNEQFF
d_call: NA; clone_size: NA; j_call: TRBJ2-3; v_call: TRBV6-4; cdr3_nt: TGTGCCAGCAGTGCCGACAGCACAGATACGCAGTATTTT; cdr3_aa: CASSADSTDTQYF
d_call: TRBD1; clone_size: NA; j_call: TRBJ1-2; v_call: TRBV20-1; cdr3_nt: TGCAGTGCTAGAGACACAGGGGACTTTGGCTACACCTTC; cdr3_aa: CSARDTGDFGYTF
d_call: NA; clone_size: NA; j_call: TRBJ1-2; v_call: TRBV20-1; cdr3_nt: TGCAGTGCTAGAGAACAGATCGACTATGGCTACACCTTC; cdr3_aa: CSAREQIDYGYTF
d_call: TRBD1; clone_size: NA; j_call: TRBJ1-2; v_call: TRBV20-1; cdr3_nt: TGCAGTGCTAGAGACATCGGGTTTACAGGGGAAGGAAGGGGCTACACCTTC; cdr3_aa: CSARDIGFTGEGRGYTF
d_call: NA; clone_size: few; j_call: TRBJ2-3; v_call: TRBV4-1; cdr3_nt: TGCGCCAGCAGCCGTTCGCGGAACACAGATACGCAGTATTTT; cdr3_aa: CASSRSRNTDTQYF
d_call: NA; clone_size: few; j_call: TRBJ1-1; v_call: TRBV7-9; cdr3_nt: TGTGCCAGCAACTCAGGGGTCCCCGAAGCTTTCTTT; cdr3_aa: CASNSGVPEAFF
d_call: TRBD1; clone_size: few; j_call: TRBJ1-2; v_call: TRBV5-1; cdr3_nt: TGCGCCAGCAGCCCCTTCTCCGGGACAGGGGACGGCTACACCTTC; cdr3_aa: CASSPFSGTGDGYTF
d_call: NA; clone_size: NA; j_call: TRBJ2-7; v_call: TRBV12-3/TRBV12-4; cdr3_nt: TGTGCCAGCGAGGGGGGTAACTCCTACGAGCAGTACTTC; cdr3_aa: CASEGGNSYEQYF
d_call: TRBD2; clone_size: once; j_call: TRBJ2-1; v_call: TRBV24-1; cdr3_nt: TGTGCCACCTCCCCTAGCGGGAGTAGCGAGCAGTTCTTC; cdr3_aa: CATSPSGSSEQFF
d_call: TRBD1; clone_size: few; j_call: TRBJ2-7; v_call: TRBV12-3/TRBV12-4; cdr3_nt: TGTGCCAGCGGGACAGCATCCTACGAGCAGTACTTC; cdr3_aa: CASGTASYEQYF
d_call: TRBD2; clone_size: few; j_call: TRBJ2-5; v_call: TRBV2; cdr3_nt: TGTGCCAGCAGTGAAGAGTCTAGCGGGGGGGAGACCCAGTACTTC; cdr3_aa: CASSEESSGGETQYF
d_call: TRBD1; clone_size: few; j_call: TRBJ2-7; v_call: TRBV9; cdr3_nt: TGTGCCAGCAGCGTAGGTGGACAGGGTTCCTTCTACGAGCAGTACTTC; cdr3_aa: CASSVGGQGSFYEQYF
d_call: NA; clone_size: few; j_call: TRBJ2-7; v_call: TRBV7-9; cdr3_nt: TGTGCCAGCAGCGCTCGGGAGGGACAGGGACCCTACGAGCAGTACTTC; cdr3_aa: CASSAREGQGPYEQYF
d_call: TRBD1; clone_size: NA; j_call: TRBJ2-7; v_call: TRBV3-1; cdr3_nt: TGTGCCAGCAGCCAAGAAAACAGGGGGTACGAGCAGTACTTC; cdr3_aa: CASSQENRGYEQYF
d_call: NA; clone_size: NA; j_call: TRBJ1-1; v_call: TRBV7-8; cdr3_nt: TGTGCCAGCAGCTTAGAGTTTATGGGATACACTGAAGCTTTCTTT; cdr3_aa: CASSLEFMGYTEAFF
d_call: NA; clone_size: few; j_call: TRBJ2-3; v_call: TRBV5-1; cdr3_nt: TGCGCCAGCAGCCCTTGGGACCGCACAGATACGCAGTATTTT; cdr3_aa: CASSPWDRTDTQYF
d_call: NA; clone_size: NA; j_call: TRBJ2-3; v_call: TRBV11-2; cdr3_nt: TGTGCCAGCATCGAGGCCCAGGGACGAGGGGGGCAGTATTTT; cdr3_aa: CASIEAQGRGGQYF
d_call: NA; clone_size: few; j_call: TRBJ2-3; v_call: TRBV18; cdr3_nt: TGTGCCAGCTCGCTCACTGGAGACACGCAGTATTTT; cdr3_aa: CASSLTGDTQYF
d_call: TRBD2; clone_size: NA; j_call: TRBJ2-7; v_call: TRBV28; cdr3_nt: TGTGCCAGCAGCAACCCCAGCGGGGGGGCGGGGGAGCAGTACTTC; cdr3_aa: CASSNPSGGAGEQYF
d_call: NA; clone_size: NA; j_call: TRBJ2-2; v_call: TRBV4-1; cdr3_nt: TGCGCCAGCAGCCAAGTTCTGGGGTCCGGGGAGCTGTTTTTT; cdr3_aa: CASSQVLGSGELFF
d_call: NA; clone_size: NA; j_call: TRBJ1-1; v_call: TRBV12-3/TRBV12-4; cdr3_nt: TGTGCCAGCAGTTTAGGGCTTTCAGAGGGTTCGACTGAAGCTTTCTTT; cdr3_aa: CASSLGLSEGSTEAFF
d_call: TRBD1; clone_size: many; j_call: TRBJ2-1; v_call: TRBV12-3/TRBV12-4; cdr3_nt: TGTGCCAGCAGTTTAGCGGACAGGGGAGCCTACAATGAGCAGTTCTTC; cdr3_aa: CASSLADRGAYNEQFF
d_call: NA; clone_size: few; j_call: TRBJ2-3; v_call: TRBV29-1; cdr3_nt: TGCAGCGTTGTCGGCTCCCTCTCAGATACGCAGTATTTT; cdr3_aa: CSVVGSLSDTQYF
d_call: NA; clone_size: NA; j_call: TRBJ1-2; v_call: TRBV6-1; cdr3_nt: TGTGCCAGCGCCACGACGGCCCGGGGGGGCTACACCTTC; cdr3_aa: CASATTARGGYTF
d_call: NA; clone_size: NA; j_call: TRBJ1-1; v_call: TRBV9; cdr3_nt: TGTGCCAGCAGCGTAGCGGTGGACACTGAAGCTTTCTTT; cdr3_aa: CASSVAVDTEAFF
d_call: TRBD2; clone_size: NA; j_call: TRBJ2-5; v_call: TRBV15; cdr3_nt: TGTGCCACCAGCAGGACTAGCGGGGGGCAAGAGACCCAGTACTTC; cdr3_aa: CATSRTSGGQETQYF
d_call: NA; clone_size: NA; j_call: TRBJ2-1; v_call: TRBV12-3/TRBV12-4; cdr3_nt: TGTGCCAGCAGTTTAGCAGGGGCAGTGTACAATGAGCAGTTCTTC; cdr3_aa: CASSLAGAVYNEQFF
d_call: TRBD1; clone_size: few; j_call: TRBJ2-7; v_call: TRBV7-2; cdr3_nt: TGTGCCAGCATGGAGGGGACAGGCTCCTACGAGCAGTACTTC; cdr3_aa: CASMEGTGSYEQYF
d_call: NA; clone_size: many; j_call: TRBJ2-7; v_call: TRBV2; cdr3_nt: TGTGCCACCACCCATACAGGTTCCTACGAGCAGTACTTC; cdr3_aa: CATTHTGSYEQYF
d_call: NA; clone_size: many; j_call: TRBJ1-2; v_call: TRBV29-1; cdr3_nt: TGCAGCGTTGACAGGGAGATCTATGGCTACACCTTC; cdr3_aa: CSVDREIYGYTF
d_call: TRBD2; clone_size: many; j_call: TRBJ2-7; v_call: TRBV5-5; cdr3_nt: TGTGCCAGCAGCTTGGGGACTAGCGTCTCCTACGAGCAGTACTTC; cdr3_aa: CASSLGTSVSYEQYF
d_call: TRBD2; clone_size: NA; j_call: TRBJ2-1; v_call: TRBV19; cdr3_nt: TGTGCCAGTAGCAGGACTAGCGTGAATGAGCAGTTCTTC; cdr3_aa: CASSRTSVNEQFF
d_call: NA; clone_size: NA; j_call: TRBJ2-1; v_call: TRBV6-5; cdr3_nt: TGTGCCAGCAGTTACCTAACAGGAGACGGATATGAGCAGTTCTTC; cdr3_aa: CASSYLTGDGYEQFF
d_call: TRBD2; clone_size: NA; j_call: TRBJ2-7; v_call: TRBV5-1; cdr3_nt: TGCGCCAGCAGCTTGACTAGGACTAGCCGCTCCTACGAGCAGTACTTC; cdr3_aa: CASSLTRTSRSYEQYF
d_call: NA; clone_size: few; j_call: TRBJ1-3; v_call: TRBV5-1; cdr3_nt: TGCGCCAGCAGCTACGCCCCCAGGGAAGAGGCTGGAAACACCATATATTTT; cdr3_aa: CASSYAPREEAGNTIYF
d_call: NA; clone_size: NA; j_call: TRBJ2-3; v_call: TRBV7-9; cdr3_nt: TGTGCCAGCAGCTGGCCGGAAGAGTCCGCCAGCACAGATACGCAGTATTTT; cdr3_aa: CASSWPEESASTDTQYF
d_call: NA; clone_size: few; j_call: TRBJ2-2; v_call: TRBV10-2; cdr3_nt: TGCGCCAGCAGTGAGAGACCTTACACCGGGGAGCTGTTTTTT; cdr3_aa: CASSERPYTGELFF
d_call: TRBD2; clone_size: NA; j_call: TRBJ2-3; v_call: TRBV7-8; cdr3_nt: TGTGCCAGCAGCATAAAACTAGCGGGGGCCGGAGATACGCAGTATTTT; cdr3_aa: CASSIKLAGAGDTQYF
d_call: NA; clone_size: many; j_call: TRBJ2-7; v_call: TRBV7-9; cdr3_nt: TGTGCCAGCAGCTTAGCGAGTCAATCTTTCTACGAGCAGTACTTC; cdr3_aa: CASSLASQSFYEQYF
d_call: TRBD1; clone_size: NA; j_call: TRBJ2-1; v_call: TRBV24-1; cdr3_nt: TGTGCCACCAGTGATTTTGGGACAGGGCACAATGAGCAGTTCTTC; cdr3_aa: CATSDFGTGHNEQFF
d_call: NA; clone_size: few; j_call: TRBJ2-3; v_call: TRBV11-2; cdr3_nt: TGTGCCAGCAGCTTAGTGTCTAGCGGCACAGATACGCAGTATTTT; cdr3_aa: CASSLVSSGTDTQYF
d_call: NA; clone_size: NA; j_call: TRBJ1-1; v_call: TRBV7-9; cdr3_nt: TGTGCCAGCAGCCCCGGCGGCGTAGCTTTCTTT; cdr3_aa: CASSPGGVAFF
d_call: TRBD1; clone_size: NA; j_call: TRBJ2-7; v_call: TRBV29-1; cdr3_nt: TGCAGCGTTGAGACGACCGGGACAGGGTACTACGAGCAGTACTTC; cdr3_aa: CSVETTGTGYYEQYF
d_call: NA; clone_size: NA; j_call: TRBJ2-1; v_call: TRBV9; cdr3_nt: TGTGCCAGCAGCGTAGACGCGGGCTCCTACAATGAGCAGTTCTTC; cdr3_aa: CASSVDAGSYNEQFF